This passage covers 23 T cell receptor beta chains from one sample sequenced in a study of blood T cells in healthy people across ages. Through a sample-barcoded 5' primer and a J-beta primer mix, a second PCR was run for about 6 to 12 cycles. Via MiXCR, TCRdb re-called the 5' RACE reads, giving one row per CDR3 protein. The sample holds hundreds of thousands of distinct CDR3 sequences; about three fifths are singletons and the top ten take roughly 20%. Specimen: blood. All receptors derive from a man younger than 40 in good health.

The chain has TRBV9 and TRBJ1-2; D might be TRBD1 (6 bases). Germline CDR1 SGDLS, CDR2 YYNGEE. The CDR3 contains 15 residues. Trimming removed 3 bases at V and 4 bases at J, with 16 bases between. The CDR3 nucleotides are TGTGCCAGCAGCGCCTCCGGGACAACAAGCTATGGCTACACCTTC. This translates into CASSASGTTSYGYTF. The full variable domain, rest sourced from reference TRBV9 and TRBJ1-2, is DSGVTQTPKHLITATGQRVTLRCSPRSGDLSVYWYQQSLDQGLQFLIQYYNGEERAKGNILERFSAQQFPDLHSELNLSSLELGDSALYFCASSASGTTSYGYTFGSGTRLTVV.

Worth noting for this clonotype: This sequence may be a read error, since a much larger clone differs from it by one base. The J gene is TRBJ2-1, the V gene TRBV14; D remains ambiguous. The J call may be faulty, since TRBJ2-7 better matches the DNA end. From germline, CDR1 is SGHDN and CDR2 FVKESK. The CDR3 covers 13 residues. DNA of the CDR3: TGTGCCAGCAGCCTTGGTAACTACAATGAGCAGTACTTC. Encoded protein: CASSLGNYNEQYF.

Of note for this clonotype: A read error may produce the germline difference seen at one junction end. The chain links TRBV7-2 to TRBJ2-4; tentative D call: TRBD2 (6 bases). In germline, CDR1 is SGHTA, CDR2 FQGNSA. There are 15 residues in the CDR3. The CDR3 nucleotides read TGTGCCAGCAGAGAGGGCGGTCGGGGGAAAAACACTCAGTACTTC. Its translation: CASREGGRGKNTQYF.

This clonotype came up a few times. The genes are TRBV29-1 and TRBJ2-5, with TRBD1 matching over 7 bases. This CDR3 region has 13 residues. Germline CDR1 is SQVTM and CDR2 is ANQGSEA. J gave up 4 bases and V 6 bases, and 8 bases lay outside the gene matches. This chain's CDR3 is CSVEPDRVETQYF. Written as DNA, the CDR3 is TGCAGCGTCGAACCTGACAGGGTAGAGACCCAGTACTTC.

The gene calls are TRBV30 and TRBJ2-2, with D possibly TRBD1 on 6 matching bases. Between the trimmed V and J ends, which lost 3 bases and 3 bases, there was a span of 11 bases. The length of the CDR3 is 14 residues. The V gene's germline CDR1 is GTSNPN and CDR2 SVGIG (reference sequence). In nucleotides, the CDR3 is TGTGCCTGGAGGGGACACCCTGACACCGGGGAGCTGTTTTTT. Translated, it gives CAWRGHPDTGELFF.

The chain employs TRBV7-6 and TRBJ2-7, with 10 bases aligning to TRBD1. Germline V CDR1 and CDR2: SGHVS, FNYEAQ. Trimming took 0 bases from V and 3 from J; bases not matched to a gene: 8. The CDR3 runs to 17 residues. Here the CDR3 reads CASSLAAGTGDYYEQYF. The CDR3 region has the DNA TGTGCCAGCAGCTTAGCGGCGGGGACAGGGGACTACTACGAGCAGTACTTC.

The chain couples TRBV20-1 to TRBJ2-5; 7 bases are shared with TRBD2. CDR1 is DFQATT, CDR2 SNEGSKA, per germline (reference sequence). The CDR3 contains 13 residues. V was clipped by 3 bases and J by 5 bases; unmatched bases: 6. CDR3 coding DNA: TGCAGTGCTAGTCCGGGGGGAAGTGAGACCCAGTACTTC. Protein: CSASPGGSETQYF.

This clonotype showed up just a few times. The chain is built from TRBV6-1 and TRBJ1-6; tentative D call: TRBD1 (5 bases). CDR1 is MNHNS and CDR2 is SASEGT in the germline V gene. There are 18 residues in the CDR3. Trimming cost V 5 bases and J 4 bases, with 21 bases left between them. The DNA for the CDR3 is TGTGCCAGCAGTCGTCCGGGGCTGGATTCTTTTTATAATTCACCCCTCCACTTT. It specifies CASSRPGLDSFYNSPLHF.

This clonotype was seen more than once but under ten times. The chain combines TRBV6-5 with TRBJ2-2; D perhaps matches TRBD2 (7 bases). The CDR3 spans 16 residues. With 3 bases removed from V and 5 bases from J, the gap between germline ends came to 16 bases. Per germline, CDR1 MNHEY and CDR2 SVGAGI. CDR3 amino acids: CASSYPGGGGTGELFF. The CDR3 DNA follows: TGTGCCAGCAGTTATCCCGGGGGCGGGGGTACCGGGGAGCTGTTTTTT.

The gene calls are TRBV4-1 and TRBJ2-5; possibly TRBD2 for D (6 bases). The V and J ends lost 0 bases and 3 bases respectively, with 8 bases between them. The CDR3 length is 14 residues. Germline lookup yields CDR1 MGHRA and CDR2 YSYEKL. The CDR3 spells CASSQEGGEETQYF. CDR3 bases: TGCGCCAGCAGCCAAGAAGGAGGGGAAGAGACCCAGTACTTC.

The chain uses TRBV5-1 and TRBJ2-6, with D unclear. This CDR3 has 14 amino acids. Germline CDR1 and CDR2: SGHRS and YFSETQ. Trimming shortened V by 0 bases and J by 2 bases, and 3 bases separated the two germline ends. The CDR3 region is CASSLDTGANVLTF. The CDR3 DNA is TGCGCCAGCAGCTTGGACACTGGGGCCAACGTCCTGACTTTC. Supplemented by reference TRBV5-1 and TRBJ2-6, the full variable domain reads KAGVTQTPRYLIKTRGQQVTLSCSPISGHRSVSWYQQTPGQGLQFLFEYFSETQRNKGNFPGRFSGRQFSNSRSEMNVSTLELGDSALYLCASSLDTGANVLTFGAGSRLTVL.

This chain connects TRBV5-1 to TRBJ1-6; tentative D call: TRBD1 (6 bases). V lost 1 base and J lost 5, with 10 bases in between. The CDR3 contains 15 residues. Germline CDR1 reads SGHRS; CDR2 reads YFSETQ. The DNA of the CDR3 is TGCGCCAGCAGCTTGTCGGGACACAATAATTCACCCCTCCACTTT. Encoded protein: CASSLSGHNNSPLHF.

The chain carries TRBV7-9 and TRBJ2-4; perhaps D is TRBD1 or TRBD2 (6 bases each). The germline gives CDR1 SEHNR, CDR2 FQNEAQ (reference sequence). V was cut by 2 bases and J by 3 bases, with 11 bases left in between. CDR3 size: 15 residues. CDR3 in DNA: TGTGCCAGCAGCTTAAGCAGGGGAGGCAAAAACATTCAGTACTTC. It translates to CASSLSRGGKNIQYF.

The rearrangement joins TRBV5-4 to TRBJ2-3; 8 bases fit TRBD1. J was trimmed by 0 bases and V by 0 bases; bases with no gene match: 3. Germline CDR1 reads SGHNT; CDR2 reads YYREEE (reference sequence). CDR3 size: 16 residues. CDR3 in amino acids: CASSLARDRSTDTQYF. The CDR3 coding sequence is TGTGCCAGCAGCTTGGCCCGGGACAGGAGCACAGATACGCAGTATTTT.

The gene calls are TRBV14 and TRBJ2-1; TRBD1 or TRBD2 may be the D gene (5 bases each). The CDR3 extends over 12 amino acids. V shed 1 base and J shed 11 bases, with 9 bases lying between them. The germline CDR1 and CDR2 sequences are SGHDN and FVKESK. The CDR3 loop reads CASSQVGTQQFF. CDR3 DNA: TGTGCCAGCAGCCAAGTTGGGACCCAGCAGTTCTTC. The variable domain in full, completed from reference TRBV14 and TRBJ2-1, reads EAGVTQFPSHSVIEKGQTVTLRCDPISGHDNLYWYRRVMGKEIKFLLHFVKESKQDESGMPNNRFLAERTGGTYSTLKVQPAELEDSGVYFCASSQVGTQQFFGPGTRLTVL.

The chain uses TRBV29-1 and TRBJ1-2, with TRBD1 matching over 7 bases. The CDR3 covers 15 residues. Unmatched junction bases numbered 9, after V lost 1 base and J lost 4 bases. CDR1 and CDR2 (germline): SQVTM, ANQGSEA. The CDR3 nucleotides read TGCAGCGTTGAAGGAGAGTCGGGACAGCCCTATGGCTACACCTTC. It encodes CSVEGESGQPYGYTF.

The chain links TRBV6-5 to TRBJ2-1; 9 nucleotides match TRBD2. Germline loops: CDR1 MNHEY, CDR2 SVGAGI. With 5 bases clipped from V and 5 bases from J, the junction kept 4 bases outside the gene matches. The CDR3 totals 14 residues. The CDR3 sequence is CASSLAGHDNEQFF. The DNA for the CDR3 is TGTGCCAGCAGTCTAGCGGGACACGACAATGAGCAGTTCTTC.

This rearrangement joins TRBV30 to TRBJ1-5, with D perhaps matching TRBD1 (5 bases). Germline V gene sequence: CDR1 GTSNPN, CDR2 SVGIG (reference sequence). This CDR3 has 14 residues. Trimming stripped 2 bases from V and 6 bases from J, with 14 bases between. CDR3 sequence: CAWSQGAGTQPQHF. In DNA, the CDR3 is TGTGCCTGGAGTCAAGGGGCAGGGACTCAGCCCCAGCATTTT.

The gene calls are TRBV18 and TRBJ1-6; 10 positions agree with TRBD1. The CDR3 runs 16 residues. CDR1 is KGHSH, CDR2 LQKENI, per germline. Trimming cost V 6 bases and J 9 bases; bases outside gene matches: 11. The CDR3 bases are TGTGCCAGCTCCGAGTCGGGGGGACAGGGGATTTCACCCCTCCACTTT. As protein: CASSESGGQGISPLHF.

The V call is TRBV6-6, the J call TRBJ1-2; D perhaps matches TRBD1 (6 bases). The germline V gene has CDR1 MNHNY and CDR2 SVGAGI (reference sequence). Trimming shortened V by 11 bases and J by 8 bases, and 27 bases separated the two germline ends. The CDR3 extends over 15 amino acids. This CDR3 is CAGAPSFGGLKGYTF. CDR3 DNA: TGTGCCGGAGCACCTAGTTTTGGGGGGCTGAAGGGCTACACCTTC.

The chain links TRBV25-1 to TRBJ2-1; D remains unclear. This CDR3 is 14 amino acids long. Per the germline V gene, CDR1 is MGHDK and CDR2 is SYGVNS. V dropped 10 bases and J dropped 2 bases, with 15 bases sitting between them. As DNA, the CDR3 is TGTGCCACCTTGGGGTTACCCCCCTACAATGAGCAGTTCTTC. Its protein is CATLGLPPYNEQFF.

The sample holds a few counts of this clonotype. The chain uses TRBV10-1 and TRBJ2-7; D is undetermined. In germline, CDR1 is WNHNN, CDR2 SYGVQD (reference sequence). Trimming left V 0 bases short and J 4 bases short, with 7 bases between. The CDR3 has 13 amino acids. The CDR3 DNA sequence: TGCGCCAGCAGTGAGTCTCCCGGGTACGAGCAGTACTTC. Amino acid sequence: CASSESPGYEQYF.

This clonotype was recorded only once. One end of the junction fails to match germline, which may point to a read error. The rearrangement uses TRBV9 and TRBJ2-1; D remains ambiguous. The CDR3 covers 15 residues. CDR1 is SGDLS, CDR2 YYNGEE, per germline. This CDR3 is CASSVQARSFNEQFF. The CDR3 DNA sequence: TGTGCCAGCAGCGTTCAGGCGCGCTCCTTCAATGAGCAGTTCTTC.